These 16 T cell receptor beta chains originate from one sample sequenced in a study of cytomegalovirus exposure and HLA in healthy donors. Assay: immunoSEQ multiplex PCR; the TCRdb copy retains only in-frame clones and omits some. Found here are around 240,000 clones, around 89% of them singletons; the top ten hold 0.37%. The specimen sequenced was PBMCs. Receptor source: a woman under 30 in good health and CMV-seronegative.

J is TRBJ2-3 and V is TRBV6-5; the match to TRBD1 covers 7 bases. The CDR3 is made up of 15 amino acids. Unmatched junction bases numbered 7, after V lost 6 bases and J lost 1 base. In germline, CDR1 is MNHEY, CDR2 SVGAGI. DNA of the CDR3: TGTGCCAGCAGGACCCCCACAGGGGGCACAGATACGCAGTATTTT. Protein: CASRTPTGGTDTQYF.

V is TRBV7-9 and J is TRBJ2-1; 11 nucleotides align to TRBD2. The CDR3 contains 15 residues. The ends lost 3 bases at V and 9 bases at J; junction bases unmatched: 7. Germline assignment: CDR1 SEHNR and CDR2 FQNEAQ (reference sequence). The CDR3 bases are TGTGCCAGCAGCTTTGCACTAGCGGGGGAGGTTGAGCAGTTCTTC. Translated: CASSFALAGEVEQFF.

This chain links TRBV27 with TRBJ1-2; D possibly corresponds to TRBD1 (6 bases). Per the germline V gene, CDR1 is MNHEY and CDR2 is SMNVEV (reference sequence). This CDR3 spans 15 amino acids. V lost 6 bases and J 5 bases, leaving 19 bases between the germline ends. The CDR3 protein is CASRPSVRRGYGYTF. CDR3 bases: TGTGCCAGCAGACCCTCGGTCCGCAGGGGATATGGCTACACCTTC.

This sequence joins TRBV4-1 and TRBJ1-6, with D tentatively TRBD1 (5 bases). Trimming shortened V by 0 bases and J by 5 bases, and 11 bases separated the two germline ends. Germline CDR1 is MGHRA and CDR2 is YSYEKL. CDR3 length: 16 residues. CDR3 DNA sequence: TGCGCCAGCAGCCAAGAAGGGGCAGGGAATAATTCACCCCTCCACTTT. The encoded protein is CASSQEGAGNNSPLHF.

As DNA, the CDR3 is TGTGCCATCAGTGAGTGGGAGAAACGTCCCGGGGAAGAGACCTTCAATGAGCAGTTCTTC. Encoded protein: CAISEWEKRPGEETFNEQFF. The V call is TRBV10-3, the J call TRBJ2-1, with D possibly TRBD2 on 5 matching bases. Germline V gene lookup returns CDR1 ENHRY and CDR2 SYGVKD. The V end was cut by 1 base, the J end by 6 bases, with 28 bases between. CDR3 size: 20 residues.

This chain links TRBV28 with TRBJ1-2, with a possible D match to TRBD1 (6 bases). The CDR3 runs to 14 residues. Germline values: CDR1 MDHEN, CDR2 SYDVKM. V was shortened by 8 bases and J by 0 bases, with 13 bases between the two germline ends. The CDR3 DNA reads as TGTGCCAGCCCCTGTACAGGGACTAACTATGGCTACACCTTC. Translation: CASPCTGTNYGYTF.

V gene TRBV28 combines with J gene TRBJ1-4; 10 bases align to TRBD1. There are 14 residues in the CDR3. Germline CDR1 reads MDHEN; CDR2 reads SYDVKM. V dropped 4 bases and J dropped 10; count of bases not matched to a gene: 6. The DNA for the CDR3 is TGTGCCAGCAGTTCGACAGGGGGCGGTGGAAAACTGTTTTTT. Its translation: CASSSTGGGGKLFF.

The chain joins TRBV7-9 to TRBJ2-3; weak D call: TRBD2 (7 bases). Trimming took 1 base from V and 6 from J, leaving 14 bases between them. The CDR3 extends over 15 amino acids. CDR1 SEHNR and CDR2 FQNEAQ come from the germline V gene (reference sequence). As DNA, the CDR3 is TGTGCCAGCAGCTTAGAAGGGGGGGCCTTTGATACGCAGTATTTT. This sequence encodes CASSLEGGAFDTQYF. Full variable domain (remainder filled in from reference TRBV7-9 and TRBJ2-3): DTGVSQNPRHKITKRGQNVTFRCDPISEHNRLYWYRQTLGQGPEFLTYFQNEAQLEKSRLLSDRFSAERPKGSFSTLEIQRTEQGDSAMYLCASSLEGGAFDTQYFGPGTRLTVL.

In regard to this clone: The identical CDR3 is also encoded by other nucleotide sequences in the sample. The gene calls are TRBV2 and TRBJ2-3; 8 bases are a match to TRBD2. Germline assignment: CDR1 SNHLY and CDR2 FYNNEI. The CDR3 contains 14 residues. Germline trimming cut 7 bases from V and 11 bases from J; bases unmatched to any gene: 14. The CDR3 loop reads CASTPGLGVMGQYF. The DNA for the CDR3 is TGTGCCAGCACCCCGGGACTAGGGGTTATGGGGCAGTATTTT.

The chain is built from TRBV6-5 and TRBJ1-3; TRBD1 might be the D (5 bases). Deletions cut 6 bases from V and 1 base from J, with 13 bases between. The CDR3 extends over 15 amino acids. CDR1 and CDR2 from the germline V gene are MNHEY and SVGAGI. The CDR3 DNA reads as TGTGCCAGCAGCCTACAGGATTCGTCTGGAAACACCATATATTTT. This codes for CASSLQDSSGNTIYF.

V gene TRBV2 combines with J gene TRBJ2-7; D might be TRBD1 (5 bases). V dropped 1 base and J dropped 2 bases, with 9 bases sitting between them. Germline-derived CDR1 and CDR2 are SNHLY and FYNNEI. The CDR3 covers 14 residues. Written as DNA, the CDR3 is TGTGCCAGCAGTGAAGGGAAGGGGACCTACGAGCAGTACTTC. It specifies CASSEGKGTYEQYF.

V and J are TRBV6-5 and TRBJ1-1, with 8 bases fitting TRBD1. The CDR3 covers 14 residues. CDR1 and CDR2 from the germline V gene are MNHEY and SVGAGI. J lost 4 bases, V lost 6 bases, and 7 bases had no gene match. This CDR3 reads CASRTGTGPTEAFF. As DNA, the CDR3 is TGTGCCAGCAGGACGGGGACAGGCCCCACTGAAGCTTTCTTT.

This sequence joins TRBV28 and TRBJ1-3; D is perhaps TRBD1 (5 bases). The CDR3 length is 12 residues. V was pared by 6 bases and J by 7 bases, with 10 bases between. Germline V gene data show CDR1 as MDHEN and CDR2 as SYDVKM. The CDR3, as DNA: TGTGCCAGCAGCGAACAGGTGAACACCATATATTTT. This encodes CASSEQVNTIYF. The full variable domain, with the rest looked up from reference TRBV28 and TRBJ1-3, is DVKVTQSSRYLVKRTGEKVFLECVQDMDHENMFWYRQDPGLGLRLIYFSYDVKMKEKGDIPEGYSVSREKKERFSLILESASTNQTSMYLCASSEQVNTIYFGEGSWLTVV.

This chain joins TRBV4-1 and TRBJ2-1; 11 bases align to TRBD1. Per the germline V gene, CDR1 is MGHRA and CDR2 is YSYEKL. The CDR3 extends over 16 amino acids. V gave up 0 bases and J gave up 6 bases; unmatched junction bases: 4. CDR3 region: CASSQDEGTGGNEQFF. The CDR3 DNA reads TGCGCCAGCAGCCAAGATGAGGGGACAGGGGGCAATGAGCAGTTCTTC.

The CDR3 DNA follows: TGTGCCAGCAGTTACTCGACAGGGGGCAGCTATGGCTACACCTTC. Translation gives CASSYSTGGSYGYTF. The rearrangement links TRBV6-5 to TRBJ1-2; 10 bases are a match to TRBD1. This CDR3 is built from 15 residues. With V trimmed by 0 bases and J by 4 bases, 2 bases remained unmatched. CDR1 is MNHEY and CDR2 is SVGAGI in the germline V gene.

V usage is TRBV14 and J usage is TRBJ1-2; TRBD1 might be the D (5 bases). This CDR3 has 14 amino acids. V lost 0 bases and J lost 7, with 12 bases in between. Germline values: CDR1 SGHDN, CDR2 FVKESK. Here the CDR3 DNA reads TGTGCCAGCAGCCAAGATTTAAGGGGAGGTGGCTACACCTTC. Protein product: CASSQDLRGGGYTF. Full variable domain (rest looked up from reference TRBV14 and TRBJ1-2): EAGVTQFPSHSVIEKGQTVTLRCDPISGHDNLYWYRRVMGKEIKFLLHFVKESKQDESGMPNNRFLAERTGGTYSTLKVQPAELEDSGVYFCASSQDLRGGGYTFGSGTRLTVV.